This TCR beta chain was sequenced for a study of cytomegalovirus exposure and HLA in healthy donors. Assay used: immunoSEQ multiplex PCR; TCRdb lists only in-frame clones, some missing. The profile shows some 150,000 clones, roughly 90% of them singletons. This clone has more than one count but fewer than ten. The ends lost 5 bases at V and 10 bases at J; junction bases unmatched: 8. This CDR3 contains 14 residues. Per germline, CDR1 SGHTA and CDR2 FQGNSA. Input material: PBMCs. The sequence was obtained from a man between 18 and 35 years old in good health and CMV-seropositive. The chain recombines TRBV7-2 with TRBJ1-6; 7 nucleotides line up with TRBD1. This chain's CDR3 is CASSRRDRTSPLHF. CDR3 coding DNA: TGTGCCAGCAGCCGAAGGGACAGAACCTCACCCCTCCACTTT.